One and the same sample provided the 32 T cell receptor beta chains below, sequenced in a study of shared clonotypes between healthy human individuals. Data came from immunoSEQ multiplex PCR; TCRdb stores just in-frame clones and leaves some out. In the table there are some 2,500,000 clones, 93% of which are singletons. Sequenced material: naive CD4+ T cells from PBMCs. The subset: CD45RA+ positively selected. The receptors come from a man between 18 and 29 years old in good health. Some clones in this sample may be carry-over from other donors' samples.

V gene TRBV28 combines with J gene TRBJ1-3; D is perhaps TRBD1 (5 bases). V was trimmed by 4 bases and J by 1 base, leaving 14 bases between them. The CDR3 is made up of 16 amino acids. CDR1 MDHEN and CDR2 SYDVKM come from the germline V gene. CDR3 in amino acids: CASSYQGGLSGNTIYF. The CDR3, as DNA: TGTGCCAGCAGTTACCAGGGTGGCCTATCTGGAAACACCATATATTTT.

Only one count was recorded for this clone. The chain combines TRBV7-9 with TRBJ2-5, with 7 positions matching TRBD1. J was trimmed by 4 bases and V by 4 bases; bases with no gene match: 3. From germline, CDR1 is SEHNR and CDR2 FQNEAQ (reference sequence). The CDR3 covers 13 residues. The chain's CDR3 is CASSYQGVETQYF. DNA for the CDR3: TGTGCCAGCAGCTATCAGGGGGTAGAGACCCAGTACTTC.

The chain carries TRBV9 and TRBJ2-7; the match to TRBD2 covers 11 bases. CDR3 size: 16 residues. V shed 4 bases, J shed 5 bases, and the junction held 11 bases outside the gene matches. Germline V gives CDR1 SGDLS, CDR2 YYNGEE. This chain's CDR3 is CASSPRAGTSGHEQYF. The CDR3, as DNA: TGTGCCAGCAGCCCCCGGGCCGGGACTAGCGGCCACGAGCAGTACTTC.

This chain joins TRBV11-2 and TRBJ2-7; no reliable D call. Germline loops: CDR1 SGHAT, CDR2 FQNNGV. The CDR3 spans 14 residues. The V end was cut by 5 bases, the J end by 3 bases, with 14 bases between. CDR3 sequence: CASSASREHYEQYF. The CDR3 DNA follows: TGTGCCAGCAGCGCTTCTAGAGAACACTACGAGCAGTACTTC. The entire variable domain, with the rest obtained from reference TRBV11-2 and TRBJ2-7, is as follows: EAGVAQSPRYKIIEKRQSVAFWCNPISGHATLYWYQQILGQGPKLLIQFQNNGVVDDSQLPKDRFSAERLKGVDSTLKIQPAKLEDSAVYLCASSASREHYEQYFGPGTRLTVT.

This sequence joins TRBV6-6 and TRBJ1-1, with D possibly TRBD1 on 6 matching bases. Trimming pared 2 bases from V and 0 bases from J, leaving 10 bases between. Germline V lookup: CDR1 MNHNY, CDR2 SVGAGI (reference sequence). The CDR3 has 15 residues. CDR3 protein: CASSYGGLMNTEAFF. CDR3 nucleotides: TGTGCCAGCAGTTACGGGGGGCTGATGAACACTGAAGCTTTCTTT.

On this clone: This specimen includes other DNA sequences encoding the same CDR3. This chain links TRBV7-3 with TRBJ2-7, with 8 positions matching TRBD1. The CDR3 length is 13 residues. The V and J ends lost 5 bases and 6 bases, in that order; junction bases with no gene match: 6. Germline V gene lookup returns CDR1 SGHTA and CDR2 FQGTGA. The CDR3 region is CASSPGQGSEQYF. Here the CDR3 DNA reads TGTGCCAGCAGCCCAGGACAGGGAAGCGAGCAGTACTTC.

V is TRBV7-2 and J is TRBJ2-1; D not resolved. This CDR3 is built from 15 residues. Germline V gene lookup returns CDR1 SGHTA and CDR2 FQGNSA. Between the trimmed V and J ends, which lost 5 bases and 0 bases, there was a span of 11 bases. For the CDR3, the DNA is TGTGCCAGCAGCCAGACTTATCTCTCCTACAATGAGCAGTTCTTC. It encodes CASSQTYLSYNEQFF.

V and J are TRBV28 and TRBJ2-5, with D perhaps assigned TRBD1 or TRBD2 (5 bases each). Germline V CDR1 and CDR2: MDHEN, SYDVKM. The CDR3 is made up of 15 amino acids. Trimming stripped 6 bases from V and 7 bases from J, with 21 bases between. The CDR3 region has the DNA TGTGCCAGCAGAACCGGGACGGGGTCCCTGCCGACCCAGTACTTC. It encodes CASRTGTGSLPTQYF.

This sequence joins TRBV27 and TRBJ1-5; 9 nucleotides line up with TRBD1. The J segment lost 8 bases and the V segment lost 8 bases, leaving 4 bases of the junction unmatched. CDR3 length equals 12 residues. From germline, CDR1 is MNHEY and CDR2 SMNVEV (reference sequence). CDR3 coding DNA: TGTGCCAGCGGTTGGACAGGGGAGCCCCAGCATTTT. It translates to CASGWTGEPQHF.

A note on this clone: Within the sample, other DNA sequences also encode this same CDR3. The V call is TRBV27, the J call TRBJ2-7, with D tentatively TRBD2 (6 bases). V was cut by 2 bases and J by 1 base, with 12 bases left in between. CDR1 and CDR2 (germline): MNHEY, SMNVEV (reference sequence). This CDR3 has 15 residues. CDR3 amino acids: CASSLLPGGSYEQYF. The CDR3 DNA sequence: TGTGCCAGCAGTTTACTTCCCGGGGGATCCTACGAGCAGTACTTC.

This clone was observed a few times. CDR3: CASSDRAGTEAFF. CDR3 bases: TGTGCCAGCAGTGACAGGGCGGGCACTGAAGCTTTCTTT. This chain links TRBV25-1 with TRBJ1-1; possible D gene TRBD1, 5 bases. The V end was cut by 3 bases, the J end by 4 bases, with 9 bases between. Germline V lookup: CDR1 MGHDK, CDR2 SYGVNS. The CDR3 length is 13 residues.

The CDR3 loop is CASSGQGAGNEKLFF. CDR3 sequence (DNA): TGTGCCAGCAGTGGACAGGGGGCTGGTAATGAAAAACTGTTTTTT. V gene TRBV25-1 combines with J gene TRBJ1-4, with 10 nucleotides matching TRBD1. The CDR3 has 15 residues. CDR1 MGHDK and CDR2 SYGVNS come from the germline V gene. Trimming cost V 4 bases and J 4 bases; bases outside gene matches: 3.

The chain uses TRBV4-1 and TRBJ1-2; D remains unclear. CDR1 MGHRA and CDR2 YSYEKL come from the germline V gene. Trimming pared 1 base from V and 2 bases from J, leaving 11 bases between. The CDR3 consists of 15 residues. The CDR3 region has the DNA TGCGCCAGCAGCCAAGCATCGGTAATGAACTATGGCTACACCTTC. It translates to CASSQASVMNYGYTF.

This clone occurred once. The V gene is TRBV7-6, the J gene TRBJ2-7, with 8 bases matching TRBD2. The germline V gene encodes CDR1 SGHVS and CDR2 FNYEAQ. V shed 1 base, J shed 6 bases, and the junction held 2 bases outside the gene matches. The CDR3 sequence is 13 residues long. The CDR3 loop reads CASSLGTSLEQYF. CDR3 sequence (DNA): TGTGCCAGCAGCTTAGGGACTAGCCTCGAGCAGTACTTC. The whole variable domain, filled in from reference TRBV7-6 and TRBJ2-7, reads GAGVSQSPRYKVTKRGQDVALRCDPISGHVSLYWYRQALGQGPEFLTYFNYEAQQDKSGLPNDRFSAERPEGSISTLTIQRTEQRDSAMYRCASSLGTSLEQYFGPGTRLTVT.

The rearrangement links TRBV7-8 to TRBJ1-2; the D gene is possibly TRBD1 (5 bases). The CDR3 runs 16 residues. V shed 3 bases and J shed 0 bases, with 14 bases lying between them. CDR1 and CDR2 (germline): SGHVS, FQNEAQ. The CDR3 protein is CASSLTTGRSNYGYTF. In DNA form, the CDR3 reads TGTGCCAGCAGCTTGACCACGGGACGGTCTAACTATGGCTACACCTTC.

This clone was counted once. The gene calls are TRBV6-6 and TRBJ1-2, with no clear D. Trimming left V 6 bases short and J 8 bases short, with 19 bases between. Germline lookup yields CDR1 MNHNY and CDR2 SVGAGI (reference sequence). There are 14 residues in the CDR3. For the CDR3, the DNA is TGTGCCAGCAGGTCGGTCGGGAACCTATGGGGCTACACCTTC. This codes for CASRSVGNLWGYTF.

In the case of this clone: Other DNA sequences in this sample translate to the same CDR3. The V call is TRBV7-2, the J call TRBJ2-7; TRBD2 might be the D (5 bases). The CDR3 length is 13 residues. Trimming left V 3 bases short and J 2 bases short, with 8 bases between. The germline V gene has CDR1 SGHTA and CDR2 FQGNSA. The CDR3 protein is CASSFSRAYEQYF. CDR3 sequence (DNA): TGTGCCAGCAGCTTTTCGCGGGCCTACGAGCAGTACTTC.

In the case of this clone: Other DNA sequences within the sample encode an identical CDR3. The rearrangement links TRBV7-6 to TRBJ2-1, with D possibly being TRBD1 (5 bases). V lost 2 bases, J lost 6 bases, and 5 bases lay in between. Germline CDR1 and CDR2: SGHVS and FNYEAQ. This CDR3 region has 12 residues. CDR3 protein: CASSLRGNEQFF. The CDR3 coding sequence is TGTGCCAGCAGCTTAAGGGGCAATGAGCAGTTCTTC.

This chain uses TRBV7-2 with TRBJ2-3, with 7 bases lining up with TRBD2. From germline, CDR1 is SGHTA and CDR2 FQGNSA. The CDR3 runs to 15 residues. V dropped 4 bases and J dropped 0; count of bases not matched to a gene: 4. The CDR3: CASSSFSGSTDTQYF. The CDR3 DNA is TGTGCCAGCAGCTCCTTTAGCGGGAGCACAGATACGCAGTATTTT.

The CDR3 nucleotides are TGCGCCAGCAGTAAACCAGCAAGGGGGGAGAATGATGGCTACACCTTC. The encoded protein is CASSKPARGENDGYTF. The chain recombines TRBV10-1 with TRBJ1-2; D may be TRBD1 (6 bases). This CDR3 spans 16 amino acids. Looked up from germline, CDR1 is WNHNN and CDR2 is SYGVQD (reference sequence). The V end lost 5 bases, the J end lost 6 bases, and 22 bases lay between the germline ends.

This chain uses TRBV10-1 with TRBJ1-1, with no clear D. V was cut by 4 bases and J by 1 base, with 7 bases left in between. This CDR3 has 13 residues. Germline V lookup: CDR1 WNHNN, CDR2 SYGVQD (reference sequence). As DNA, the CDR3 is TGCGCCAGCAGTGCGCAAACGAACACTGAAGCTTTCTTT. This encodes CASSAQTNTEAFF.

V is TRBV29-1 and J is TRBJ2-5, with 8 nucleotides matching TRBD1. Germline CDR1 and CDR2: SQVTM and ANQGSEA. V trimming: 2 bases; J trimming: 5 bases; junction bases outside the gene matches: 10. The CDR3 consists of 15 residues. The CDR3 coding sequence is TGCAGCGTTGAACTGTTCGGACAGGGTTTGGAGACCCAGTACTTC. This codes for CSVELFGQGLETQYF.

CDR3 sequence reads: CASSLRMTGPSGNTIYF. The CDR3 nucleotides are TGTGCCAGCAGCTTACGTATGACAGGGCCCTCTGGAAACACCATATATTTT. The chain uses TRBV7-2 and TRBJ1-3, with TRBD1 matching over 7 bases. CDR1 SGHTA and CDR2 FQGNSA come from the germline V gene. The trim removed 2 bases at V and 0 bases at J, leaving 7 bases unmatched. The CDR3 loop spans 17 amino acids.

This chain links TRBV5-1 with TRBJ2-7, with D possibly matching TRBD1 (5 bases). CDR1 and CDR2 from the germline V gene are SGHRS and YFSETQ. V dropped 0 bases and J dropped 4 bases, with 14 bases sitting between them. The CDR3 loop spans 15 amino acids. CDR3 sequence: CASSLGRWGPYEQYF. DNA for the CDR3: TGCGCCAGCAGCTTGGGACGGTGGGGCCCTTACGAGCAGTACTTC.

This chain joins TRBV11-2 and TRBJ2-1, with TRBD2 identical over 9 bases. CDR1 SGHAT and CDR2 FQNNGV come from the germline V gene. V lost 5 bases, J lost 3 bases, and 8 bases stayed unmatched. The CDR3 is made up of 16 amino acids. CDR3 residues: CASSPTRTSDYNEQFF. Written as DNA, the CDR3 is TGTGCCAGCAGCCCGACTCGGACTAGCGACTACAATGAGCAGTTCTTC.

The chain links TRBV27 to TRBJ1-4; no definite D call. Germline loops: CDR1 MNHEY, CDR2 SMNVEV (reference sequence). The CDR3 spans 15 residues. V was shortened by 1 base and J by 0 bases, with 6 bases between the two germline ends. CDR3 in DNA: TGTGCCAGCAGTTTATTTGACGCAACTAATGAAAAACTGTTTTTT. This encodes CASSLFDATNEKLFF.

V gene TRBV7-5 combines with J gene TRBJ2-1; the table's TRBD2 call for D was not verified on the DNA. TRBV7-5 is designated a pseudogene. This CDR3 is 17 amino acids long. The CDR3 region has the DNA TGTGTCAGAAGCTTTCCCGGGGTAGCGGGAGGGCCCGATGAGCAGTTCTTC. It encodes CVRSFPGVAGGPDEQFF.

CDR3 in amino acids: CASSIHGNTEAFF. The CDR3, as DNA: TGTGCCAGCAGCATACATGGGAACACTGAAGCTTTCTTT. The J gene is TRBJ1-1, the V gene TRBV11-2; D not certain. This CDR3 has 13 residues. The ends were cut back, 5 bases at V and 1 base at J, with 8 bases in the middle. Germline-derived CDR1 and CDR2 are SGHAT and FQNNGV.

CDR3 nucleotides: TGTGCCAGCTCACCAACCAGCGCGGTCCAGCCCCAGCATTTT. Its protein is CASSPTSAVQPQHF. The V gene is TRBV18, the J gene TRBJ1-5, with D unclear. The length of the CDR3 is 14 residues. Germline V gene data show CDR1 as KGHSH and CDR2 as LQKENI. Between the trimmed V and J ends, which lost 2 bases and 7 bases, there was a span of 12 bases.

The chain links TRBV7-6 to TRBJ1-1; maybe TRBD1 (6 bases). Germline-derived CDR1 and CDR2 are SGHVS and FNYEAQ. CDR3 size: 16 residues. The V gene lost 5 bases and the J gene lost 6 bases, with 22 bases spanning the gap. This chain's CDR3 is CASSPRPGQIGPEAFF. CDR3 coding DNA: TGTGCCAGCAGCCCCCGCCCGGGACAAATCGGGCCTGAAGCTTTCTTT.

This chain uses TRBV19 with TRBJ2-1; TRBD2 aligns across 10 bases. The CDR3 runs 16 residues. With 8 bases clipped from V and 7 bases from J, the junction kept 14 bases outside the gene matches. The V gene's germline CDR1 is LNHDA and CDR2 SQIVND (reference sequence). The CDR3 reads CASESLSGRAENEQFF. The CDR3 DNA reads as TGTGCCAGTGAGTCTCTGAGCGGGAGGGCCGAGAATGAGCAGTTCTTC.

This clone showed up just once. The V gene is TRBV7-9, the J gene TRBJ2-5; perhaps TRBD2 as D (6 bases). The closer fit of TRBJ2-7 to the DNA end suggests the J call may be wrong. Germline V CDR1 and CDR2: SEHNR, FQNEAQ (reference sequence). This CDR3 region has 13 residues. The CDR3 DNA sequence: TGTGCCAGCAGCGGACAAACTAGCAACGAGCAGTACTTC. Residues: CASSGQTSNEQYF.